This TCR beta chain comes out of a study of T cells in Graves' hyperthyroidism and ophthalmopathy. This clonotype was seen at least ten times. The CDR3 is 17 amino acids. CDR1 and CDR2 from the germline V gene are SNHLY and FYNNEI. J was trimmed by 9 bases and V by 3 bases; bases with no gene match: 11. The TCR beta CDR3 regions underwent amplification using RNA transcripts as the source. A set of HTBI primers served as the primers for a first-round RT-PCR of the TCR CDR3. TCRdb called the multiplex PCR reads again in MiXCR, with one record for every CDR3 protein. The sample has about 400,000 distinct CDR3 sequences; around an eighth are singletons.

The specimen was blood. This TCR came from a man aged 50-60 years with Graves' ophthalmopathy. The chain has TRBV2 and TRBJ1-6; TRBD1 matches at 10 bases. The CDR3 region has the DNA TGTGCCAGCAGTGATTGGGGGACAGGGGCCGGTAGTTCACCCCTCCACTTT. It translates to CASSDWGTGAGSSPLHF. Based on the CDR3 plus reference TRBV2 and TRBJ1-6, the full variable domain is EPEVTQTPSHQVTQMGQEVILRCVPISNHLYFYWYRQILGQKVEFLVSFYNNEISEKSEIFDDQFSVERPDGSNFTLKIRSTKLEDSAMYFCASSDWGTGAGSSPLHFGNGTRLTVT.